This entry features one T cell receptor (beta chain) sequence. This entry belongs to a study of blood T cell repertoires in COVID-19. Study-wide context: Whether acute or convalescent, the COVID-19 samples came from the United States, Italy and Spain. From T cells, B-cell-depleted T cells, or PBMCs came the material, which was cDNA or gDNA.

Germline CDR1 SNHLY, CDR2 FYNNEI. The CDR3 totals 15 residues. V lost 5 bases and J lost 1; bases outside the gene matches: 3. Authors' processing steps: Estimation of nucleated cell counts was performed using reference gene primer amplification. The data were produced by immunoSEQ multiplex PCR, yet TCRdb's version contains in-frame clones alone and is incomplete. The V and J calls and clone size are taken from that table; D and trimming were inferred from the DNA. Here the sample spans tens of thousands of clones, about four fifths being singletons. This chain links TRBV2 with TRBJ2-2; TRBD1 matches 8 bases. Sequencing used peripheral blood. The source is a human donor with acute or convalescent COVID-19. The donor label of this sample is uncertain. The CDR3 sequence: CASSRGTGNTGELFF. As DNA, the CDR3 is TGTGCCAGCAGTAGGGGGACAGGGAACACCGGGGAGCTGTTTTTT.